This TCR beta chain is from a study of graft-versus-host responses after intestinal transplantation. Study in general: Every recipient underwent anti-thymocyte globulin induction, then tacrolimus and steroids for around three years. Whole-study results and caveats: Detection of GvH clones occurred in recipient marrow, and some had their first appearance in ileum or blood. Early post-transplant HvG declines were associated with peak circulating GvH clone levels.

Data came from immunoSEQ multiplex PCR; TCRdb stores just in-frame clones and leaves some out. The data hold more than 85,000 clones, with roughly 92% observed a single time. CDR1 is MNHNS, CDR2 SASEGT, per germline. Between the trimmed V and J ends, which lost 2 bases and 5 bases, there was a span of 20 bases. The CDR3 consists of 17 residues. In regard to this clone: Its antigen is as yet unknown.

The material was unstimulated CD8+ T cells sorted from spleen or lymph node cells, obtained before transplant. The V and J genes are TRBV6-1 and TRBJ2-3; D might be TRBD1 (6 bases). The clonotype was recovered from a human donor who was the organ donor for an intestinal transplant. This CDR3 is CASSENQGLILLDTQYF. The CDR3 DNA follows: TGTGCCAGCAGTGAAAACCAGGGGCTTATTCTATTAGATACGCAGTATTTT.